This TCR beta chain was identified in a study of T cells after yellow fever vaccination. Overall study context: With SMART-Seq v4 Ultra Low Input, the fractions containing low cell numbers were prepared.

The CDR3 has 14 amino acids. The germline V gene has CDR1 SGHTA and CDR2 FQGTGA. Deletions cut 5 bases from V and 2 bases from J, with 12 bases between. TCRdb analysed the 5' RACE reads with MiXCR anew, one entry per CDR3 protein. The sample contains hundreds of thousands of distinct CDR3 sequences, 9.5% to 15% of which appear only once. The chain carries TRBV7-3 and TRBJ1-2; D gene uncertain. The starting material was CD4+ T cells sorted from PBMCs, obtained 15 days after the yellow fever booster vaccination. The receptor comes from a man aged 18 to 35 who received the YFV17D yellow fever vaccine. Here the CDR3 reads CASSPQPGNYGYTF. As DNA, the CDR3 is TGTGCCAGCAGCCCCCAGCCCGGCAACTATGGCTACACCTTC.